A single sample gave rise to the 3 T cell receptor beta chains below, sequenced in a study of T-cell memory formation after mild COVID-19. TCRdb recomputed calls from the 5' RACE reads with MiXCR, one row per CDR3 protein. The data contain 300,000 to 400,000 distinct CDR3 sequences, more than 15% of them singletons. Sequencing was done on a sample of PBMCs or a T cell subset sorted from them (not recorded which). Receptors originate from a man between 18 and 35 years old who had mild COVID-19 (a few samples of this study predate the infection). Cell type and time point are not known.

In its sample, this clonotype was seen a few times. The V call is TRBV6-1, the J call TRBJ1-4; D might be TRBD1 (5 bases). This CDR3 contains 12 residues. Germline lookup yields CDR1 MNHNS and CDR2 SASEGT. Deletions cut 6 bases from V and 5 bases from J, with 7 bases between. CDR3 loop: CASRTVNEKLFF. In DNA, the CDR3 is TGTGCCAGCAGGACAGTGAATGAAAAACTGTTTTTT.

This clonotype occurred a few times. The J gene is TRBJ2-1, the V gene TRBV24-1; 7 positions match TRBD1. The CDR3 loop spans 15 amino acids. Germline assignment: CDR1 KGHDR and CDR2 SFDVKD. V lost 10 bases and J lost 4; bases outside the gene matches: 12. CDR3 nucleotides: TGTGCCACAAACAGTCGGACAGGAACATACAATGAGCAGTTCTTC. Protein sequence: CATNSRTGTYNEQFF.

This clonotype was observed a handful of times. This CDR3 reads CAIMEGANTIYF. The CDR3 coding sequence is TGTGCCATCATGGAGGGGGCAAACACCATATATTTT. The J gene is TRBJ1-3, the V gene TRBV10-3; the match to TRBD1 covers 7 bases. V was pared by 7 bases and J by 6 bases, with 3 bases of the junction left unmatched. Germline assignment: CDR1 ENHRY and CDR2 SYGVKD. This CDR3 region has 12 residues.